This T cell receptor beta chain was captured in a study of control samples from healthy donors and cancer patients. Data came from immunoSEQ multiplex PCR; TCRdb stores just in-frame clones and leaves some out. Of about 170,000 clones detected, roughly 93% appear once; the ten largest clones hold over 4%. The sample holds one count of this clone. The V gene's germline CDR1 is LGHDT and CDR2 YNNKEL (reference sequence). The CDR3 runs 16 residues. V dropped 3 bases and J dropped 4; count of bases not matched to a gene: 10. This clonotype originated in a woman in her sixties in good health. Sequenced sample: blood. The chain links TRBV3-1 (or the pseudogene TRBV3-2) to TRBJ2-7, with TRBD1 identical over 9 bases. CDR3 coding DNA: TGTGCCAGCAGCCACGGCCCGTCGGGACAGGGATACGAGCAGTACTTC. Translated, it gives CASSHGPSGQGYEQYF.